This is a list of T cell receptor beta chains from one sample in a study of blood T cell repertoires in COVID-19. The assay was immunoSEQ multiplex PCR, and TCRdb's table has in-frame clones only and misses some. The profile shows around 200,000 clones, approximately 80% of them singletons. The sample was peripheral blood. These receptors came from a human donor in a cohort sampled during active COVID-19. Each CDR3 is given with its conserved first and last residue. Each record gives: J gene, clone size, V gene, CDR3 protein. Some rows have no size entry. The others give once, few or many, or a class for an expanded clone.

j_call: TRBJ2-1; clone_size: .; v_call: TRBV29-1; cdr3_aa: CSVAVGGQGEQFF
j_call: TRBJ2-1; clone_size: .; v_call: TRBV7-3; cdr3_aa: CASSLTGGGAPYNEQFF
j_call: TRBJ2-7; clone_size: few; v_call: TRBV7-6; cdr3_aa: CASSLAGQVNSYEQYF
j_call: TRBJ2-1; clone_size: .; v_call: TRBV9; cdr3_aa: CASSVEGRYDSYNEQFF
j_call: TRBJ2-1; clone_size: .; v_call: TRBV9; cdr3_aa: CASSARGTRDEQFF
j_call: TRBJ1-1; clone_size: .; v_call: TRBV6-4; cdr3_aa: CASSDSGQGKAFF
j_call: TRBJ2-6; clone_size: .; v_call: TRBV19; cdr3_aa: CASSQDFGANVLTF
j_call: TRBJ2-7; clone_size: .; v_call: TRBV4-1; cdr3_aa: CASSHAGTSGYEQYF
j_call: TRBJ2-6; clone_size: .; v_call: TRBV7-3; cdr3_aa: CASSLNPSGAGANVLTF
j_call: TRBJ1-1; clone_size: .; v_call: TRBV7-9; cdr3_aa: CASSLVRTGFTEAFF
j_call: TRBJ1-2; clone_size: .; v_call: TRBV13; cdr3_aa: CASSLEGGRGYGYTF
j_call: TRBJ1-2; clone_size: once; v_call: TRBV2; cdr3_aa: CASTVPPSGYTF
j_call: TRBJ1-4; clone_size: .; v_call: TRBV7-3; cdr3_aa: CASSLNRERGTGGEKLFF
j_call: TRBJ1-4; clone_size: .; v_call: TRBV18; cdr3_aa: CASSPPMGQTNEKLFF
j_call: TRBJ1-2; clone_size: .; v_call: TRBV4-1; cdr3_aa: CASSLRTWNYGYTF
j_call: TRBJ2-5; clone_size: .; v_call: TRBV4-1; cdr3_aa: CASSQGLAGGTGYQETQYF
j_call: TRBJ2-5; clone_size: .; v_call: TRBV15; cdr3_aa: CATSRDSDRGETQYF
j_call: TRBJ2-1; clone_size: .; v_call: TRBV9; cdr3_aa: CASSEDISSYNEQFF
j_call: TRBJ2-1; clone_size: .; v_call: TRBV7-6; cdr3_aa: CASSSTTGVSYNEQFF
j_call: TRBJ2-1; clone_size: .; v_call: TRBV30; cdr3_aa: CACMLGSSYNEQFF
j_call: TRBJ2-7; clone_size: many; v_call: TRBV19; cdr3_aa: CASSPLGASYEQYF
j_call: TRBJ1-2; clone_size: .; v_call: TRBV2; cdr3_aa: CASTEPENYGYTF
j_call: TRBJ2-7; clone_size: .; v_call: TRBV4-1; cdr3_aa: CASSQGASGAFYEQYF
j_call: TRBJ1-1; clone_size: .; v_call: TRBV7-2; cdr3_aa: CASSLRPGSEAFF
j_call: TRBJ2-1; clone_size: .; v_call: TRBV27; cdr3_aa: CASSTRQGNSYNEQFF
j_call: TRBJ1-4; clone_size: .; v_call: TRBV28; cdr3_aa: CASGSKQGPNEKLFF
j_call: TRBJ2-3; clone_size: once; v_call: TRBV7-3; cdr3_aa: CASSLVVAGEDTQYF
j_call: TRBJ1-1; clone_size: .; v_call: TRBV29-1; cdr3_aa: CSAAGALGNTEAFF